These 22 T cell receptor beta chains were sequenced from one sample in a study of immune heterogeneity within non-small cell lung tumors (dated by TCRdb to about 2018). Genomic DNA extracted from bulk tumor tissue served as TCR template, with 600 ng gDNA amplified per sample. Multiple biopsies per primary tumor were taken during surgery, spaced as far apart as possible within the tumor mass. Patients in the study cohort, which was described as untreated, were newly diagnosed NSCLC cases going through curative surgery. The run used a HiSeq X Ten. The TCR beta CDR3 region was amplified with a multiplex PCR system whose first round ran for 10 cycles using 32 V-gene forward primers and 13 J-gene reverse primers. The public reads were reanalyzed by TCRdb: fastp trimming at Q25, MiXCR alignment, in-frame beta chains only. Duplicate CDR3 protein sequences are folded into a single record with the most common DNA and genes. The sample data list around 10,000 distinct CDR3 sequences, and 25% to 35% of these were observed just once. The ten biggest clones cover roughly 8.1% of the sample.

Sequenced sample: lung tumor tissue. The receptors here all came from a woman aged 60-75 years with non-small cell lung cancer.

The V and J genes are TRBV2 and TRBJ1-2; the match to TRBD1 covers 7 bases. CDR1 and CDR2 from the germline V gene are SNHLY and FYNNEI. After removal of 11 bases from V and 4 bases from J, the junction contained 10 bases not matched to a gene. The CDR3 contains 13 residues. This CDR3 is CAGTPGQPYGYTF. The CDR3, as DNA: TGTGCCGGCACCCCGGGACAGCCCTATGGCTACACCTTC.

With regard to this clonotype: This sequence may be a read error, since a much larger clone differs from it by one base. The rearrangement uses TRBV19 and TRBJ1-2; perhaps TRBD1 as D (6 bases). The V end was cut by 6 bases, the J end by 7 bases, with 18 bases between. Per the germline V gene, CDR1 is LNHDA and CDR2 is SQIVND (reference sequence). The CDR3 has 14 residues. The CDR3, as DNA: TGTGCCAGTAGCCGACAGGTGGCTCAGGGTGGCTACACCTTC. The encoded protein is CASSRQVAQGGYTF.

This clonotype is termed medium-sized. The chain couples TRBV27 to TRBJ2-1, with 12 bases that match TRBD1. The germline V gene encodes CDR1 MNHEY and CDR2 SMNVEV (reference sequence). The CDR3 spans 17 residues. J gave up 7 bases and V 3 bases, and 10 bases lay outside the gene matches. CDR3 region: CASSFYGTGGARNEQFF. In DNA form, the CDR3 reads TGTGCCAGCAGTTTTTACGGGACAGGGGGCGCGAGGAATGAGCAGTTCTTC.

Concerning this clonotype itself: A read error may be the cause here, since a much bigger clone is one base away. The chain links TRBV28 to TRBJ2-7; TRBD2 might be the D (7 bases). Germline CDR1 and CDR2: MDHEN and SYDVKM. The CDR3 is made up of 16 amino acids. V was trimmed by 7 bases and J by 0 bases, leaving 19 bases between them. The CDR3 DNA reads as TGTGCCAGCACCGAAGGGGGACTATCGGGCTCCTACGAGCAGTACTTC. Protein: CASTEGGLSGSYEQYF.

The rearrangement joins TRBV9 to TRBJ2-7, with D possibly TRBD2 on 6 matching bases. There are 16 residues in the CDR3. V lost 6 bases, J lost 7 bases, and 26 bases lay in between. From germline, CDR1 is SGDLS and CDR2 YYNGEE. CDR3 region: CASKGFGRGPLEEQYF. CDR3 sequence (DNA): TGTGCCAGCAAGGGTTTCGGGAGAGGGCCCTTAGAAGAGCAGTACTTC.

The chain carries TRBV28 and TRBJ2-7; D could derive from TRBD1 or TRBD2 (5 bases each). Germline V gene sequence: CDR1 MDHEN, CDR2 SYDVKM. The ends were cut back, 3 bases at V and 0 bases at J, with 24 bases in the middle. There are 19 residues in the CDR3. This CDR3 reads CASSFGRGYVLGSSYEQYF. Here the CDR3 DNA reads TGTGCCAGCAGTTTTGGAAGGGGCTATGTACTGGGGAGCTCCTACGAGCAGTACTTC.

To note about this clonotype: Just one base apart from a much larger clone, this may be a read error. The V and J genes are TRBV5-4 and TRBJ2-1; D could derive from TRBD1 or TRBD2 (5 bases each). Germline values: CDR1 SGHNT, CDR2 YYREEE (reference sequence). The V end was cut by 5 bases, the J end by 5 bases, with 17 bases between. The CDR3 is 15 amino acids. The CDR3 DNA follows: TGTGCCAGCAGTCTCGGGGACGCCCGGGACAATGAGCAGTTCTTC. Its translation is CASSLGDARDNEQFF.

Concerning this clonotype itself: The junction departs from germline at one end; a sequencing error may be responsible. V is TRBV18 and J is TRBJ2-6; unclear D gene. CDR1 and CDR2 from the germline V gene are KGHSH and LQKENI. This CDR3 has 14 residues. CDR3 sequence reads: CSSVSSSGANVLTF. CDR3 in DNA: TGTTCCAGCGTATCGAGCTCTGGGGCCAACGTCCTGACTTTC.

By proportion, this clonotype is medium-sized. V gene TRBV27 combines with J gene TRBJ1-4; D ambiguous. CDR3 length equals 14 residues. Germline loops: CDR1 MNHEY, CDR2 SMNVEV (reference sequence). V was pared by 3 bases and J by 8 bases, with 13 bases between. The CDR3 bases are TGTGCCAGCAGTTTTAACGGTGGCAGAGAAAAACTGTTTTTT. Residues: CASSFNGGREKLFF.

The chain uses TRBV2 and TRBJ1-4; D is undetermined. The CDR3 is 11 amino acids. Germline values: CDR1 SNHLY, CDR2 FYNNEI. V was trimmed by 5 bases and J by 16 bases, leaving 14 bases between them. CDR3 DNA sequence: TGTGCCAGCAGTTCGGACCGACTCTGGTTTTTT. Translated: CASSSDRLWFF.

This clonotype is medium-sized in the sample. The V gene is TRBV28, the J gene TRBJ1-2; 7 nucleotides match TRBD1. The CDR3 covers 12 residues. CDR1 MDHEN and CDR2 SYDVKM come from the germline V gene. V lost 4 bases and J lost 8; bases outside the gene matches: 4. The CDR3 region has the DNA TGTGCCAGCAGTTACGTACAGGGGGGCTACACCTTC. Amino acid sequence: CASSYVQGGYTF.

In this sample, this clonotype is medium-sized. The gene calls are TRBV3-1 and TRBJ1-1; D is perhaps TRBD1 (5 bases). V was pared by 3 bases and J by 3 bases, with 8 bases between. The length of the CDR3 is 13 residues. Germline loops: CDR1 LGHDT, CDR2 YNNKEL (reference sequence). The CDR3 DNA sequence: TGTGCCAGCAGCCAGGGGGGGGACACTGAAGCTTTCTTT. This gives the protein CASSQGGDTEAFF. The whole variable domain, remainder taken from reference TRBV3-1 and TRBJ1-1, is DTAVSQTPKYLVTQMGNDKSIKCEQNLGHDTMYWYKQDSKKFLKIMFSYNNKELIINETVPNRFSPKSPDKAHLNLHINSLELGDSAVYFCASSQGGDTEAFFGQGTRLTVV.

There are many counts of this clonotype. The gene calls are TRBV20-1 and TRBJ2-4; 11 nucleotides agree with TRBD2. Per germline, CDR1 DFQATT and CDR2 SNEGSKA (reference sequence). The CDR3 totals 16 residues. V lost 0 bases to trimming and J lost 6 bases; unmatched junction nucleotides: 7. The CDR3 DNA follows: TGCAGTGCTAGAGACACTAGCGGGAGTGTCAGAAACATTCAGTACTTC. It encodes CSARDTSGSVRNIQYF.

Many counts were recorded for this clonotype. V gene TRBV6-4 combines with J gene TRBJ2-3; D is unclear. This CDR3 region has 16 residues. V was cut by 4 bases and J by 6 bases, with 20 bases left in between. Germline assignment: CDR1 MRHNA and CDR2 SNTAGT. This chain's CDR3 is CASSVDGPPNDDTQYF. CDR3 sequence (DNA): TGTGCCAGCAGTGTAGATGGACCACCCAATGACGATACGCAGTATTTT.

By proportion, this clonotype is medium-sized (0.01 to 0.1%). The chain uses TRBV20-1 and TRBJ2-7; the D gene is possibly TRBD2 (5 bases). In germline, CDR1 is DFQATT, CDR2 SNEGSKA (reference sequence). The CDR3 consists of 12 residues. Deletions cut 6 bases from V and 3 bases from J, with 12 bases between. The CDR3 sequence is CSANGVSYEQYF. As DNA, the CDR3 is TGCAGTGCCAACGGGGTCAGCTACGAGCAGTACTTC.

The CDR3 protein is CASMSNRYEQYF. The DNA of the CDR3 is TGCGCCAGCATGAGTAACCGCTACGAGCAGTACTTC. The rearrangement links TRBV10-1 to TRBJ2-7; no clear D gene. The CDR3 contains 12 residues. Between the trimmed V and J ends, which lost 7 bases and 3 bases, there was a span of 10 bases. The germline V gene encodes CDR1 WNHNN and CDR2 SYGVQD (reference sequence).

This clonotype was observed a handful of times. V gene TRBV18 combines with J gene TRBJ2-2; the D gene could be TRBD1 or TRBD2 (5 bases each). V was cut by 5 bases and J by 6 bases, with 16 bases left in between. The CDR3 sequence is 15 residues long. Germline V gives CDR1 KGHSH, CDR2 LQKENI. CDR3 coding DNA: TGTGCCAGCTCAATCCGGGACGCTGGGGCCGGGGAGCTGTTTTTT. Its translation is CASSIRDAGAGELFF.

This clonotype was counted many times. CDR3 protein: CASSFLSVSNTIYF. In nucleotides, the CDR3 is TGTGCCAGCAGTTTTCTGAGCGTCTCAAACACCATATATTTT. The rearrangement links TRBV12-3 or TRBV12-4 to TRBJ1-3; D gene ambiguous. The ends were cut back, 3 bases at V and 6 bases at J, with 12 bases in the middle. This CDR3 is built from 14 residues.

The rearrangement joins TRBV20-1 to TRBJ1-1; perhaps TRBD1 as D (5 bases). Per germline, CDR1 DFQATT and CDR2 SNEGSKA (reference sequence). The CDR3 consists of 13 residues. V lost 6 bases, J lost 3 bases, and 14 bases lay in between. CDR3 amino acids: CSAKTGRDTEAFF. The CDR3 region has the DNA TGCAGTGCCAAGACGGGGCGGGACACTGAAGCTTTCTTT.

The V gene is TRBV24-1, the J gene TRBJ2-1; 9 positions match TRBD2. Germline V lookup: CDR1 KGHDR, CDR2 SFDVKD. The CDR3 length is 17 residues. Unmatched junction bases numbered 10, after V lost 0 bases and J lost 8 bases. The CDR3 DNA reads as TGTGCCACCAGTGATTTGGGGCGGGGGGGGGGGGGGGATGAGCAGTTCTTC. Translating gives CATSDLGRGGGGDEQFF.

This clonotype was seen repeatedly, ten times or more. V is TRBV20-1 and J is TRBJ1-1, with D unclear. Trimming pared 3 bases from V and 0 bases from J, leaving 8 bases between. The CDR3 has 13 amino acids. The germline gives CDR1 DFQATT, CDR2 SNEGSKA (reference sequence). CDR3: CSASAGLNTEAFF. The CDR3 DNA sequence: TGCAGTGCTAGCGCGGGGTTGAACACTGAAGCTTTCTTT.

Concerning this clonotype: This may arise from a read error, as a much more abundant clone is one base away. The chain employs TRBV28 and TRBJ2-7; a possible D gene is TRBD1 (5 bases). Germline CDR1 is MDHEN and CDR2 is SYDVKM. Between the trimmed V and J ends, which lost 6 bases and 0 bases, there was a span of 9 bases. The CDR3 runs to 13 residues. The chain's CDR3 is CASRVDSSYEQYF. CDR3 nucleotides: TGTGCCAGCAGGGTCGACAGCTCCTACGAGCAGTACTTC.